This TCR beta chain was identified in a study of T cell responses to AZD1222 COVID-19 vaccine. This clone has just one count. From germline, CDR1 is SGHAT and CDR2 FQDESV (reference sequence). The CDR3 length is 15 residues. Trimming removed 2 bases at V and 5 bases at J, with 15 bases between. Profiling relied on immunoSEQ multiplex PCR, and the TCRdb table lists in-frame clones only, not all of them. The sample shows about 170,000 clones, roughly nine tenths of them seen only once. The sequences come from peripheral blood, collected on day 0 of AZD1222 vaccination. The sequence came from an adult in good health. This chain links TRBV11-1 with TRBJ2-5; D perhaps matches TRBD2 (6 bases). The CDR3 loop is CASSLYGGGPETQYF. The CDR3 DNA is TGTGCCAGCAGCTTATACGGGGGTGGTCCGGAGACCCAGTACTTC.